The clone carrying this T cell receptor beta chain was detected ten times or more. Its antigen is unknown. The data are from a study of regulatory T cells in long-lasting Graves disease. Study-wide findings and caveats: Favoring TRBV28, TRBJ1-2 and TRBJ2-5 was a feature seen in persistent disease.

HTBI primers from iRepertoire and Arm-PCR of CDR3 regions yielded the TCR beta libraries. TCRdb reanalysed the multiplex PCR reads using MiXCR and keeps one entry per CDR3 protein. The sample has roughly 350,000 distinct CDR3 sequences, 16% seen once. This sample's time point: newly diagnosed GD, antithyroid drugs for less than 3 months. PBMCs were the source of the RNA used for TCR sequencing. CDR1 and CDR2 from the germline V gene are LNHDA and SQIVND (reference sequence). The CDR3 totals 17 residues. V dropped 7 bases and J dropped 0; count of bases not matched to a gene: 10. These records were also assigned to another study, of T cells in Graves' hyperthyroidism and ophthalmopathy. Turning to that study: The blood repertoire included most of the expanded thyroid clonotypes above 0.001.

This sequence was found in a woman between 18 and 30 years old with Graves disease. This specimen was peripheral blood mononuclear cells (PBMCs), taken at new diagnosis, from a patient treated with antithyroid drugs. The chain joins TRBV19 to TRBJ2-2, with 8 nucleotides matching TRBD2. CDR3 DNA: TGTGCCAGTATGAGACTAGCGACACTTACGAACACCGGGGAGCTGTTTTTT. Residues: CASMRLATLTNTGELFF. The full variable domain, rest sourced from reference TRBV19 and TRBJ2-2, is DGGITQSPKYLFRKEGQNVTLSCEQNLNHDAMYWYRQDPGQGLRLIYYSQIVNDFQKGDIAEGYSVSREKKESFPLTVTSAQKNPTAFYLCASMRLATLTNTGELFFGEGSRLTVL.